The sequence of this T cell receptor beta chain was determined in a study of shared clonotypes between healthy human individuals. For the study at large: Three plates were used per donor for CD4 naive, three for CD4 memory, two for CD8 naive and one for CD8 memory. Study findings and constraints: Only blood samples were collected, and tissue repertoires likely differ.

This CDR3 comprises 16 residues. The germline V gene encodes CDR1 MNHEY and CDR2 SVGAGI. CD45RO-negative, CCR7-selected cells formed the naive CD8 fraction, which excluded terminally differentiated effector memory CD45RA+ cells. Assay: immunoSEQ multiplex PCR; the TCRdb copy retains only in-frame clones and omits some. The table has some 800,000 clones, 80% to 95% seen once. Of note for this clone: The antigen is not known. A junction end diverges from the germline sequence, so it may reflect a read error.

Source material: naive CD8+ T cells sorted from blood. The chain has TRBV6-5 and TRBJ2-1, with 9 bases lining up with TRBD2. This TCR was recovered from a man aged 25-40 years in good health. The CDR3 DNA reads as TGTGCCAGCAGATACTTACTAGCGGGTTCCTACAATGAGCAGTTCTTC. It specifies CASRYLLAGSYNEQFF.